This T cell receptor (beta chain) was captured in a study of CD8+ T cells in alopecia areata. CDR3 length: 16 residues. Trimming cost V 5 bases and J 3 bases, with 19 bases left between them. Germline V gives CDR1 MDHEN, CDR2 SYDVKM. RNA extraction and reverse transcription yielded cDNA as sequencing template. Clones were read by immunoSEQ multiplex PCR, and TCRdb kept only the in-frame ones, dropping some. The profile covers more than 100,000 clones, with 45% to 65% appearing a single time and less than 5.5% taken by the ten largest. The material was CD4+ T cells sorted from blood, obtained at week 0. V and J are TRBV28 and TRBJ2-5; perhaps TRBD1 as D (6 bases). The sequence was obtained from a human donor with alopecia areata. The CDR3, as DNA: TGTGCCAGCAGTCAGGGGTGGGGGCGGACGGAAGAGACCCAGTACTTC. It is translated as CASSQGWGRTEETQYF.